This T cell receptor (beta chain) originates from a study of CD8 T cells in ankylosing spondylitis. Concerning this clonotype: The antigen remains unidentified.

As the method for making TCR beta libraries, quantitative 5'-RACE with molecular barcodes was used. From the 5' RACE reads, TCRdb called clonotypes with MiXCR, one entry per CDR3 protein. The data contain hundreds of thousands of distinct CDR3 sequences, under 20% of them singletons. The germline V gene encodes CDR1 LNHDA and CDR2 SQIVND (reference sequence). The CDR3 has 14 amino acids. Trimming cost V 6 bases and J 2 bases, with 12 bases left between them. Study-wide points: Apparently characteristic of ankylosing spondylitis blood was a TCR beta motif (roughly 8 highly homologous variants). Disease-linked clones had a CD8+ phenotype and relatively low frequency in peripheral blood. In reactive arthritis synovial fluid and blood, some motif variants had been reported before.

The J gene is TRBJ2-3, the V gene TRBV19; D remains ambiguous. The source of this sequence is a male donor with ankylosing spondylitis. Input material: blood, either unsorted or a sorted T cell fraction (not recorded which). Here the CDR3 reads CASRPGDLTDTQYF. CDR3 sequence (DNA): TGTGCCAGTAGACCAGGAGATCTCACAGATACGCAGTATTTT. Based on the CDR3 plus reference TRBV19 and TRBJ2-3, the full variable domain is DGGITQSPKYLFRKEGQNVTLSCEQNLNHDAMYWYRQDPGQGLRLIYYSQIVNDFQKGDIAEGYSVSREKKESFPLTVTSAQKNPTAFYLCASRPGDLTDTQYFGPGTRLTVL.